This T cell receptor (beta chain) was identified during a study of blood T cell repertoires in COVID-19. Study overall: Sites across the United States, Italy and Spain contributed samples from acute and convalescent COVID-19. From T cells, B-cell-depleted T cells, or PBMCs came the material, which was cDNA or gDNA.

The length of the CDR3 is 16 residues. V was pared by 1 base and J by 12 bases, with 9 bases of the junction left unmatched. Germline CDR1 reads LGHNA; CDR2 reads YNFKEQ. The data were produced by immunoSEQ multiplex PCR, yet TCRdb's version contains in-frame clones alone and is incomplete. The repertoire holds more than 130,000 clones, with 80% to 90% as singletons. The V and J genes are TRBV4-2 and TRBJ2-3, with 14 bases aligning to TRBD2. This receptor was identified in a woman aged 35 to 49 with acute or convalescent COVID-19. The specimen was peripheral blood. Written as DNA, the CDR3 is TGTGCCAGCAGCCAAGCGGGACTAGCGGGAGATGGGGAACAGTATTTT. As protein: CASSQAGLAGDGEQYF.